The table lists the clone carrying this T cell receptor beta chain with a few counts. The antigen remains undetermined. Every sample yielded at least 6 million isolated PBMCs. Germline CDR1 MNHNS, CDR2 SASEGT. CDR3 length: 17 residues. With V trimmed by 6 bases and J by 3 bases, 8 bases remained unmatched. The second PCR ran roughly 7 to 11 cycles with a sample-barcoded 5' primer and J-beta primers. TCRdb redid the calling of the 5' RACE reads with MiXCR, one entry per CDR3 protein. Of over 950,000 distinct CDR3 sequences listed, 35% to 40% are singletons. This entry belongs to a study of blood T cells in healthy people across ages. The study, taken as a whole, reports: Changes in expanded clonotypes were possibly confounded, as the CMV status of donors was unknown.

The clonotype comes from a man aged 18 to 30 in good health. The chain carries TRBV6-1 and TRBJ2-3; TRBD2 aligns across 14 bases. Sequencing was performed on blood. This CDR3 reads CASRPGLAGGPTDTQYF. The CDR3 DNA reads TGTGCCAGCAGGCCCGGACTAGCGGGGGGCCCAACAGATACGCAGTATTTT.